This T cell receptor (beta chain) was captured in a study of blood T cell repertoires in COVID-19. The protocol was immunoSEQ multiplex PCR, while the TCRdb copy is restricted to in-frame clones and leaves out a portion. The table has 150,000 to 200,000 clones, approximately 80% seen once. The CDR3 contains 13 residues. The germline V gene has CDR1 MGHDK and CDR2 SYGVNS. V was cut by 3 bases and J by 2 bases, with 7 bases left in between. V is TRBV25-1 and J is TRBJ1-2; D not certain. The sequenced sample consisted of PBMCs or T cells enriched from blood (not recorded which). The receptor comes from a woman aged 55 to 70 who had recovered from COVID-19. CDR3 in amino acids: CASSDEGNYGYTF. The CDR3 DNA reads TGTGCCAGCAGTGACGAGGGCAACTATGGCTACACCTTC.